These 20 T cell receptor beta chains originate from one sample sequenced in a study of technical replicates of blood from several donors (dated by TCRdb to the late 2010s). The library came from the immunoSEQ multiplex PCR assay. Sourced from immuneACCESS, this table was stored by TCRdb with only in-frame sequences that have V and J called. A share of the clones is absent; for the studies checked, an unresolved V gene accounts for under half, and the remainder has no known explanation. Present in this sample are around 90,000 clones, 85% to 95% of which were seen just once. Around 0.24% of the sample is in the top ten clones. The specimen was T cells isolated from PBMCs. The receptors shown here come from a human donor in good health.

The chain employs TRBV5-3 and TRBJ1-6, with a weak D call TRBD1 (5 bases). TRBV5-3 is flagged as an ORF with uncertain function. The CDR3 is 14 residues long. Between the trimmed V and J ends, which lost 2 bases and 5 bases, there was a span of 8 bases. The CDR3 nucleotides read TGTGCCAGAAGCTTCAGGGTAGATAATTCACCCCTCCACTTT. This translates into CARSFRVDNSPLHF.

The rearrangement uses TRBV7-9 and TRBJ2-2; possible D gene TRBD2, 5 bases. Germline values: CDR1 SEHNR, CDR2 FQNEAQ (reference sequence). The CDR3 runs 13 residues. V gave up 3 bases and J gave up 8 bases, with 10 bases separating them. The CDR3 nucleotides read TGTGCCAGCAGCTTGGTGGGAGCAGGGGAGCTGTTTTTT. Translating it yields CASSLVGAGELFF.

The chain joins TRBV6-1 to TRBJ2-7; D is possibly TRBD2 (7 bases). The CDR3 runs to 14 residues. Germline CDR1 MNHNS, CDR2 SASEGT. The V gene lost 7 bases and the J gene lost 3 bases, with 16 bases spanning the gap. The CDR3 sequence: CASTGGLAVYEQYF. CDR3 bases: TGTGCCAGCACCGGGGGGCTAGCGGTCTACGAGCAGTACTTC.

The chain carries TRBV5-4 and TRBJ1-4; D perhaps matches TRBD1 (6 bases). Trimming left V 0 bases short and J 4 bases short, with 16 bases between. This CDR3 is built from 17 residues. The germline CDR1 and CDR2 sequences are SGHNT and YYREEE (reference sequence). The CDR3 loop is CASSLATGGPGNEKLFF. Here the CDR3 DNA reads TGTGCCAGCAGCTTGGCGACGGGGGGGCCAGGTAATGAAAAACTGTTTTTT. Supplemented by reference TRBV5-4 and TRBJ1-4, the full variable domain reads ETGVTQSPTHLIKTRGQQVTLRCSSQSGHNTVSWYQQALGQGPQFIFQYYREEENGRGNFPPRFSGLQFPNYSSELNVNALELDDSALYLCASSLATGGPGNEKLFFGSGTQLSVL.

This clone has just one count. The gene calls are TRBV19 and TRBJ1-1; a possible D gene is TRBD1 (6 bases). The CDR3 spans 15 residues. Germline CDR1 LNHDA, CDR2 SQIVND (reference sequence). V was clipped by 5 bases and J by 0 bases, with 13 bases between them. CDR3 region: CASSVRGSLNTEAFF. The DNA of the CDR3 is TGTGCCAGTAGTGTGAGGGGGTCTTTGAACACTGAAGCTTTCTTT.

The chain is built from TRBV10-2 and TRBJ2-7, with D perhaps matching TRBD1 (6 bases). V was clipped by 3 bases and J by 2 bases, with 11 bases between them. The CDR3 spans 14 residues. Germline CDR1 is WSHSY and CDR2 is SAAADI. In DNA, the CDR3 is TGCGCCAGCAGTGACAGCGACAGGCCCTACGAGCAGTACTTC. Its translation is CASSDSDRPYEQYF.

The chain recombines TRBV6-5 with TRBJ1-6; 9 bases line up with TRBD1. The germline V gene encodes CDR1 MNHEY and CDR2 SVGAGI. The V segment lost 1 base and the J segment 6 bases; nucleotides outside the gene matches: 4. The CDR3 spans 16 residues. The CDR3 DNA is TGTGCCAGCAGTTACTACGGGACAGGGTTTAATTCACCCCTCCACTTT. Residues: CASSYYGTGFNSPLHF.

CDR3: CAISGGGRGPNEKLFF. CDR3 in DNA: TGTGCCATCAGTGGGGGGGGCAGGGGCCCTAATGAAAAACTGTTTTTT. The J gene is TRBJ1-4, the V gene TRBV10-3; possible D gene TRBD1, 6 bases. The CDR3 loop spans 16 amino acids. From germline, CDR1 is ENHRY and CDR2 SYGVKD. V shed 4 bases and J shed 3 bases, with 15 bases lying between them.

J is TRBJ1-6 and V is TRBV18; 7 nucleotides line up with TRBD1. Losses at the gene ends were 4 bases for V and 5 bases for J; bases not matched to a gene: 8. There are 16 residues in the CDR3. The germline V gene encodes CDR1 KGHSH and CDR2 LQKENI. The CDR3 is CASSLTGPSDNSPLHF. In nucleotides, the CDR3 is TGTGCCAGCTCACTGACAGGGCCCTCTGATAATTCACCCCTCCACTTT.

This chain joins TRBV5-4 and TRBJ1-5; D is possibly TRBD1 (6 bases). V shed 3 bases and J shed 4 bases, with 11 bases lying between them. This CDR3 is built from 14 residues. Germline-derived CDR1 and CDR2 are SGHNT and YYREEE (reference sequence). In DNA form, the CDR3 reads TGTGCCAGCAGCTCCGGGACAACTAATCAGCCCCAGCATTTT. Residues: CASSSGTTNQPQHF.

The V and J genes are TRBV18 and TRBJ2-1; 11 bases agree with TRBD2. This CDR3 contains 15 residues. V was pared by 4 bases and J by 9 bases, with 8 bases of the junction left unmatched. The germline gives CDR1 KGHSH, CDR2 LQKENI. The chain's CDR3 is CASSRQTSGGSEQFF. DNA for the CDR3: TGTGCCAGCTCACGCCAAACTAGCGGGGGTAGTGAGCAGTTCTTC.

The V call is TRBV19, the J call TRBJ1-1; D remains ambiguous. The CDR3 runs 13 residues. Trimming shortened V by 5 bases and J by 3 bases, and 10 bases separated the two germline ends. Germline lookup yields CDR1 LNHDA and CDR2 SQIVND (reference sequence). The CDR3 protein is CASSLQAYTEAFF. CDR3 sequence (DNA): TGTGCCAGTAGTCTTCAGGCCTACACTGAAGCTTTCTTT.

V is TRBV9 and J is TRBJ1-2; 8 bases match TRBD1. The CDR3 extends over 16 amino acids. The germline CDR1 and CDR2 sequences are SGDLS and YYNGEE. The V segment lost 3 bases and the J segment 3 bases; nucleotides outside the gene matches: 10. The DNA for the CDR3 is TGTGCCAGCAGCGCCTTGACAGGGGCAAGGGACTATGGCTACACCTTC. Translated, it gives CASSALTGARDYGYTF.

The V call is TRBV6-5, the J call TRBJ2-5, with 10 bases matching TRBD1. Germline V gene sequence: CDR1 MNHEY, CDR2 SVGAGI. The V segment lost 6 bases and the J segment 2 bases; nucleotides outside the gene matches: 3. The CDR3 spans 14 residues. The CDR3 region has the DNA TGTGCCAGCAGCCGGGACAGGGGACAAGAGACCCAGTACTTC. Protein: CASSRDRGQETQYF.

This chain's CDR3 is CATTKGGPAETQYF. CDR3 bases: TGCGCCACCACAAAGGGGGGGCCAGCAGAGACCCAGTACTTC. The chain is built from TRBV5-1 and TRBJ2-5; perhaps TRBD2 as D (7 bases). Germline lookup yields CDR1 SGHRS and CDR2 YFSETQ. This CDR3 is 14 amino acids long. V lost 9 bases to trimming and J lost 4 bases, with 19 bases between them. Full variable domain (rest looked up from reference TRBV5-1 and TRBJ2-5): KAGVTQTPRYLIKTRGQQVTLSCSPISGHRSVSWYQQTPGQGLQFLFEYFSETQRNKGNFPGRFSGRQFSNSRSEMNVSTLELGDSALYLCATTKGGPAETQYFGPGTRLLVL.

This clone occurred once. Relative to the germline gene, one junction end is altered; a read error may explain this. V is TRBV15 and J is TRBJ2-3, with a weak D call TRBD1 (5 bases). The CDR3 is made up of 15 amino acids. Germline V lookup: CDR1 LNHNV, CDR2 YYDKDF (reference sequence). The CDR3 DNA follows: TGTGCCACCAGCGGAGACAGATTTAGCACAGATACGCAGTATTTT. Amino acids: CATSGDRFSTDTQYF.

The chain has TRBV6-1 and TRBJ1-5, with 11 bases fitting TRBD1. J was trimmed by 7 bases and V by 1 base; bases with no gene match: 12. There are 18 residues in the CDR3. From germline, CDR1 is MNHNS and CDR2 SASEGT. CDR3 coding DNA: TGTGCCAGCAGTGAAGTTACCGATCCGGGACAGGGGGGGCAGCCCCAGCATTTT. This gives the protein CASSEVTDPGQGGQPQHF.

This chain links TRBV5-4 with TRBJ1-4; 7 bases map to TRBD1. CDR1 is SGHNT, CDR2 YYREEE, per germline (reference sequence). The CDR3 extends over 15 amino acids. Trimming took 5 bases from V and 2 from J; bases not matched to a gene: 6. The DNA of the CDR3 is TGTGCCAGCAGTTCAGGGGGTGTTACTAATGAAAAACTGTTTTTT. As protein: CASSSGGVTNEKLFF.

The chain combines TRBV5-1 with TRBJ2-2; D unresolved. V was shortened by 0 bases and J by 5 bases, with 5 bases between the two germline ends. The CDR3 consists of 13 residues. The germline V gene has CDR1 SGHRS and CDR2 YFSETQ. The CDR3 loop reads CASSLDGTGELFF. CDR3 nucleotide sequence: TGCGCCAGCAGCTTGGACGGGACCGGGGAGCTGTTTTTT.

The V call is TRBV19, the J call TRBJ1-2; 8 bases align to TRBD1. CDR1 and CDR2 (germline): LNHDA, SQIVND (reference sequence). Losses at the gene ends were 4 bases for V and 5 bases for J; bases not matched to a gene: 6. The CDR3 has 14 residues. The CDR3 loop is CASSRVGQGYGYTF. In DNA, the CDR3 is TGTGCCAGTAGTAGGGTTGGACAGGGATATGGCTACACCTTC. The variable domain in full, completed from reference TRBV19 and TRBJ1-2, reads DGGITQSPKYLFRKEGQNVTLSCEQNLNHDAMYWYRQDPGQGLRLIYYSQIVNDFQKGDIAEGYSVSREKKESFPLTVTSAQKNPTAFYLCASSRVGQGYGYTFGSGTRLTVV.